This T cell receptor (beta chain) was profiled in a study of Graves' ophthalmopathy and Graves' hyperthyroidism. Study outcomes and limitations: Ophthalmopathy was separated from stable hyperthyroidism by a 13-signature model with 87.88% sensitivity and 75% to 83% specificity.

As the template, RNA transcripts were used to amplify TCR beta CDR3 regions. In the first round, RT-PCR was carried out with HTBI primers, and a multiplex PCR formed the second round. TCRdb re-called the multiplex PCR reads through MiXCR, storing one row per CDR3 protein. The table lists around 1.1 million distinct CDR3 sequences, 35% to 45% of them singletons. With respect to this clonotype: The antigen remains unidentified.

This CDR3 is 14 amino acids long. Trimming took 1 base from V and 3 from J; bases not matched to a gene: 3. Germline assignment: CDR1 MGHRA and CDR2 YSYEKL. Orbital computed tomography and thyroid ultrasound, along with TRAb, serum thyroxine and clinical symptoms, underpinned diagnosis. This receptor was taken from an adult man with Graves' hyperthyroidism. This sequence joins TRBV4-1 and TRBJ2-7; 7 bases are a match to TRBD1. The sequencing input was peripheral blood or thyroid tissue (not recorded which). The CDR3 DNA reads TGCGCCAGCAGCCAAGTCCAGGGGGTCTACGAGCAGTACTTC. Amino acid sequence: CASSQVQGVYEQYF.